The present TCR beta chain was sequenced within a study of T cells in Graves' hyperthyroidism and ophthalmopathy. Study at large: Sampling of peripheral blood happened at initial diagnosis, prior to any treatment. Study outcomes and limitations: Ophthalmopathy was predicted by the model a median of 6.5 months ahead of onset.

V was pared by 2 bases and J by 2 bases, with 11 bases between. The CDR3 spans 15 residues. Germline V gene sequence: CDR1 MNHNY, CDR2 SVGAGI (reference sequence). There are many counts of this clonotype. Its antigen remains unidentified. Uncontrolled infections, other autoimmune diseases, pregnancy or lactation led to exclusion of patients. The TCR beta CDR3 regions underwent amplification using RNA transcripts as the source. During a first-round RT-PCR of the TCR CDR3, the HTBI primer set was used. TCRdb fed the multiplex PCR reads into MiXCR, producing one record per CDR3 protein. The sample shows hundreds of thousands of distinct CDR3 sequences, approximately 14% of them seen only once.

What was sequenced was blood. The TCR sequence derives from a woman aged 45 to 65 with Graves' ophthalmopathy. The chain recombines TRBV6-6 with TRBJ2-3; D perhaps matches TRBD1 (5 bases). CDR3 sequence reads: CASSYTRQLTDTQYF. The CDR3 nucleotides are TGTGCCAGCAGTTACACCCGACAGCTCACAGATACGCAGTATTTT.